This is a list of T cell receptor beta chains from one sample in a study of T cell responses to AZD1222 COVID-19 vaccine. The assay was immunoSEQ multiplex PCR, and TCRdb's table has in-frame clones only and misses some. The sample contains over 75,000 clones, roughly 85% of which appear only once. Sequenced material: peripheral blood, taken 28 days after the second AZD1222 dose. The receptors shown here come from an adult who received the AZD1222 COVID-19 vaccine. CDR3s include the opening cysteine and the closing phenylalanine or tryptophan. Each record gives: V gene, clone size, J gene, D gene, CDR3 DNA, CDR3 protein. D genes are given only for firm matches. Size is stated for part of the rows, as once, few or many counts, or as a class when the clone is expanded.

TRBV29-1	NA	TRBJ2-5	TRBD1	TGCAGCGTTGAACAGGGGGCTTCAGAGACCCAGTACTTC	CSVEQGASETQYF
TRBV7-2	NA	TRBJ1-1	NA	TGTGCCAGCAGCTTAGTACGGACCATCATGAACACTGAAGCTTTCTTT	CASSLVRTIMNTEAFF
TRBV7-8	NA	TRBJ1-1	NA	TGTGCCAGCAGCGTCGGACAGTACCCGAACACTGAAGCTTTCTTT	CASSVGQYPNTEAFF
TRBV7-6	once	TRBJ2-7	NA	TGTGCCAGCAGCGATTATGCTCCAGGCGGGGGCCCAATTTCCTACGAGCAGTACTTC	CASSDYAPGGGPISYEQYF
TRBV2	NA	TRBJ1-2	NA	TGTGCCAGCAGTGAAGTGAGGATAGGGACGGGCTATGGCTACACCTTC	CASSEVRIGTGYGYTF
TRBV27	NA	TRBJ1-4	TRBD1	TGTGCCAGCCGCCCGACAGGGATGGTTGAAAAACTGTTTTTT	CASRPTGMVEKLFF
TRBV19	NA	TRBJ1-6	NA	TGTGCCAGTAGCAGCAGGGATTCACCCCTCCACTTT	CASSSRDSPLHF
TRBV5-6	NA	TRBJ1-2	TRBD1	TGTGCCAGCAGCCCCCGGGACAGGGATCTGCATGGCTACACCTTC	CASSPRDRDLHGYTF
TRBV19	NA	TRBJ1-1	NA	TGTGCCAGTAGCCCTCAGAGGCCAAACACTGAAGCTTTCTTT	CASSPQRPNTEAFF
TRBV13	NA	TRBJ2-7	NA	TGTGCCAGCAGCTTAAGTATCCATGGGCGGCGGACGATCTACGAGCAGTACTTC	CASSLSIHGRRTIYEQYF
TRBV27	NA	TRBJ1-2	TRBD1	TGTGCCAGCGGCCTACAGGGGAATGGCTACACCTTC	CASGLQGNGYTF
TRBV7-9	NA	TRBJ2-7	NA	TGTGCCAGCGGTCTTCCCGGATACGAGCAGTACTTC	CASGLPGYEQYF
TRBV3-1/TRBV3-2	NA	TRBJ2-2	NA	TGTGCCAGCAGCCAAGACCAGGGTCTCAACACCGGGGAGCTGTTTTTT	CASSQDQGLNTGELFF
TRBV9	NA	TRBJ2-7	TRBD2	TGTGCCAGCAGCGTAGGCGGGGGGCCTTACGAGCAGTACTTC	CASSVGGGPYEQYF
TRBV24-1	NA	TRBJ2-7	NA	TGTGCCACCAGTGATTCGGACGAGCAGTACTTC	CATSDSDEQYF
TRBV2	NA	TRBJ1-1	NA	TGTGCCAGCAGCCCGGAAATGAACACTGAAGCTTTCTTT	CASSPEMNTEAFF
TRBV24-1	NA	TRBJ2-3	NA	TGTGCCACCAGTGACCCCAATCAGTGGACTAGCACAGATACGCAGTATTTT	CATSDPNQWTSTDTQYF
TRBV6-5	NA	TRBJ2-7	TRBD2	TGTGCCAGTTCCCCGGGGGGGCGCCACGAGCAGTACTTC	CASSPGGRHEQYF
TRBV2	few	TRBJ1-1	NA	TGTGCCAGCATCCCACAGGGTGGCGACACTGAAGCTTTCTTT	CASIPQGGDTEAFF
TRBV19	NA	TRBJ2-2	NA	TGTGCCAGTAGTCGCTCACTCCACGAGAACACCGGGGAGCTGTTTTTT	CASSRSLHENTGELFF
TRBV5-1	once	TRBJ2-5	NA	TGCGCCAGCAGCTTTGAACAAGAGACCCAGTACTTC	CASSFEQETQYF
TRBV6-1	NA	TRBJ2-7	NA	TGTGCCAGCAGTGCCCAGTTCGGCAGGGCGTCCTACGAGCAGTACTTC	CASSAQFGRASYEQYF
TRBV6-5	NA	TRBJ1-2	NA	TGTGCCAGCAGTTACGGGTCAGGAGGGGTCTATGGCTACACCTTC	CASSYGSGGVYGYTF
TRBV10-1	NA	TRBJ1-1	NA	TGCGCCAAAAGGACAGACAACACTGAAGCTTTCTTT	CAKRTDNTEAFF
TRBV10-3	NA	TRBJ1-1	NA	TGTGCCATCAAGGCAGGGAACACTGAAGCTTTCTTT	CAIKAGNTEAFF
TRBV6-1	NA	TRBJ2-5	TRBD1	TGTGCCAGCAGTGACATGACAGGGTCACAAGAGACCCAGTACTTC	CASSDMTGSQETQYF
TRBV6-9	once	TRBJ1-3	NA	TGTGCCAGCAGTTCCTATTGCAATCTAGGACAGCCAAGAAACACCATATATTTT	CASSSYCNLGQPRNTIYF
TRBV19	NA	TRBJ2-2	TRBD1	TGTGCCAGTACAAACAGGGCCGGGACAGCGAACACCGGGGAGCTGTTTTTT	CASTNRAGTANTGELFF
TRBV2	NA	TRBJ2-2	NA	TGTGCCAGCAGTGGGCAGGGGCACACCGGGGAGCTGTTTTTT	CASSGQGHTGELFF
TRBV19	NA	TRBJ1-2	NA	TGTGCCAGTAGTATATCTAACACCCCCGATGGCTACACCTTC	CASSISNTPDGYTF
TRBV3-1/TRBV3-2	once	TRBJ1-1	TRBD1	TGTGCCAGCAGCCCCGGGGACAGGGGGAACACTGAAGCTTTCTTT	CASSPGDRGNTEAFF
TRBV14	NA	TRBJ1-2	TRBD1	TGTGCCAGCAGCCCGGTTCTGGGACAGGGAGACTATGGCTACACCTTC	CASSPVLGQGDYGYTF
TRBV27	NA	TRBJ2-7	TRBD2	TGTGCCAGCAGTTCGGGTTCCTTACAGGAGGTGGGACTAGCGGGGGGCCCTTTTTTTTACGAGCAGTACTTC	CASSSGSLQEVGLAGGPFFYEQYF
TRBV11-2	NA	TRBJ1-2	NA	TGTGCCAGCAGCACCCGGCTCTGGGACTATGGCTACACCTTC	CASSTRLWDYGYTF
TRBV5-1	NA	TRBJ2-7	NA	TGCGCCAGCAGCTCCGTCGGAGGGGGTAGGACCTACGAGCAGTACTTC	CASSSVGGGRTYEQYF
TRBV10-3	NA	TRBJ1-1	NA	TGTGCCATCAGTGAGTCTTTTATTCACACTGAAGCTTTCTTT	CAISESFIHTEAFF
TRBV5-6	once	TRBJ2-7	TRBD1	TGTGCCAGCAGCTGGGACAGGACCTACGAGCAGTACTTC	CASSWDRTYEQYF
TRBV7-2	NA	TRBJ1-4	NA	TGTGCCAGCAGCCCCTTCCCTTCAGGCGGTGAAAAACTGTTTTTT	CASSPFPSGGEKLFF
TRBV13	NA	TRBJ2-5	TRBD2	TGTGCCAGCAGTCGACTAGCGGGGGGAGGAGAGACCCAGTACTTC	CASSRLAGGGETQYF
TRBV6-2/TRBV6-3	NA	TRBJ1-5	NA	TGTGCCAGCAGCCCTCTAGAAGGGTCGACGAGCAATCAGCCCCAGCATTTT	CASSPLEGSTSNQPQHF
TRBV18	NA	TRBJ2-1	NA	TGTGCCAGCTCAGAAATAGTCGGGCAGTTCTTC	CASSEIVGQFF
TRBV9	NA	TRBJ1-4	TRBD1	TGTGCCAGCAGCGACGGACAGGGTGGAAAACTGTTTTTT	CASSDGQGGKLFF
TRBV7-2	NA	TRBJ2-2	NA	TGTGCCAGCAGCTTACTCCCTTCTTCCACCGGGGAGCTGTTTTTT	CASSLLPSSTGELFF
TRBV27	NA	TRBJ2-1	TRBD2	TGTGCCAGCAGTTTCCTGAGCGGGGGGGCCCAGGATGAGCAGTTCTTC	CASSFLSGGAQDEQFF
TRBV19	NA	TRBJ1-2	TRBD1	TGTGCCAGTAGATACCGACAGGGGGGACGGGGAAACTATGGCTACACCTTC	CASRYRQGGRGNYGYTF
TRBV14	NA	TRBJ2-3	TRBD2	TGTGCCAGCAGCCAAGGACCCAAACTAGCGGGGGGGAGCACAGATACGCAGTATTTT	CASSQGPKLAGGSTDTQYF
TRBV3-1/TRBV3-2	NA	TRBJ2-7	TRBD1	TGTGCCAGCAGCCTGGCGCCGGACAGGGGTGGTTGGCAGTACTTC	CASSLAPDRGGWQYF
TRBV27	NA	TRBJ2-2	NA	TGTGCCAGCAGTTTCACCAGGATGAACACCGGGGAGCTGTTTTTT	CASSFTRMNTGELFF
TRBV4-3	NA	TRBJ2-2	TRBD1	TGCGCCAGCAGCCAAACACAGGGGACCGGGGAGCTGTTTTTT	CASSQTQGTGELFF
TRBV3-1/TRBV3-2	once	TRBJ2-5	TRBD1	TGTGCCAGCAGCACCACCGGGACAGGGGGCAGGGAGACCCAGTACTTC	CASSTTGTGGRETQYF
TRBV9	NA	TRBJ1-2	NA	TGTGCCAGCAGCCCACGGACAGCTGACTATGGCTACACCTTC	CASSPRTADYGYTF
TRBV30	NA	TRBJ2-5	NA	TGTGCCTGGAGCTTCGAGACCCAGTACTTC	CAWSFETQYF
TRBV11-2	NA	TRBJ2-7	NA	TGTGCCAGCAGCTTAGGTCAGGGAATCTCCTACGAGCAGTACTTC	CASSLGQGISYEQYF
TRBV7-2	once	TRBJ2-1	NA	TGTGCCAGCAGCTTAGAACGGATCGATGAGCAGTTCTTC	CASSLERIDEQFF
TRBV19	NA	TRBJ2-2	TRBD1	TGTGCCAGTAGTAGACAGGGGGTGAACACCGGGGAGCTGTTTTTT	CASSRQGVNTGELFF
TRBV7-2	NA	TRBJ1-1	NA	TGTGCCAGCAGCGTGGGTAGCAGGACTGAAGCTTTCTTT	CASSVGSRTEAFF
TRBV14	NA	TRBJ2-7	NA	TGTGCCAGCAGCCAAATCCTCCTGTTTGAATTCACATCTGGGTACGAGCAGTACTTC	CASSQILLFEFTSGYEQYF
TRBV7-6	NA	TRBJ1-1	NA	TGTGCCAGCAGCTACGACAGGTGGAACACTGAAGCTTTCTTT	CASSYDRWNTEAFF
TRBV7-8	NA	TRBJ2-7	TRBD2	TGTGCCAGCAGCTCCCGAGGCGGGGGAAGCTCCTACGAGCAGTACTTC	CASSSRGGGSSYEQYF
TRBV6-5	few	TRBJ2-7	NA	TGTGCCAGCAGAGACCCGACCTACGAGCAGTACTTC	CASRDPTYEQYF